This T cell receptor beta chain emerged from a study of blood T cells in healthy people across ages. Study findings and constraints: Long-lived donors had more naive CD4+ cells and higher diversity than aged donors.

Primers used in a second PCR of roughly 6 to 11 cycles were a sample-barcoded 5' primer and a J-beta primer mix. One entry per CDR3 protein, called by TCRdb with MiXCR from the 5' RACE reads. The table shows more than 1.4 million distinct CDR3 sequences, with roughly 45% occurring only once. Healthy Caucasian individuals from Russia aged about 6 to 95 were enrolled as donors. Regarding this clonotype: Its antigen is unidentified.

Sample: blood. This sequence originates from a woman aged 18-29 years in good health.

In DNA form, the CDR3 reads TGCGCCAGCAGCCCCCGGGGAGCGGGAGAGGCCGGGGAGCTGTTTTTT. As protein: CASSPRGAGEAGELFF. The chain combines TRBV5-1 with TRBJ2-2; 8 nucleotides line up with TRBD2. CDR1 is SGHRS and CDR2 is YFSETQ in the germline V gene. This CDR3 spans 16 amino acids. Trimming removed 4 bases from V and 6 bases from J; junction bases left unmatched: 11.